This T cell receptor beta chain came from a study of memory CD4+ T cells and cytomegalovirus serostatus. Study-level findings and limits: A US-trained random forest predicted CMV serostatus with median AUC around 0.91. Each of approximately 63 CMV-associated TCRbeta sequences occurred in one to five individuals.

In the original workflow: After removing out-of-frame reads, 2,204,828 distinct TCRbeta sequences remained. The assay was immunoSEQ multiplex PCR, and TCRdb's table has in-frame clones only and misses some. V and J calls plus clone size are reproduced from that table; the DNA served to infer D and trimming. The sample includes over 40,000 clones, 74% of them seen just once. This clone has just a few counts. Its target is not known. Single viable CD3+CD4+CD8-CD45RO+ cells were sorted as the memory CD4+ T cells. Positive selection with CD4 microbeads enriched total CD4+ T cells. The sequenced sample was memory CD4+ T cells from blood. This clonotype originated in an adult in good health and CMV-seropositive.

For the CDR3, the DNA is TGTGCCACCAGCAGAGACCCAGGGGGCTACGAGCAGTACTTC. It codes for CATSRDPGGYEQYF. This chain joins TRBV15 and TRBJ2-7; 7 nucleotides line up with TRBD1. Looked up from germline, CDR1 is LNHNV and CDR2 is YYDKDF (reference sequence). CDR3 size: 14 residues. V shed 0 bases and J 3 bases; nucleotides not matched to a gene: 2.